This TCR beta chain was profiled in a study of blood T cell repertoires in COVID-19 (dated by TCRdb to the early 2020s). Concerning the study at large: Samples covering the acute and convalescent phases of COVID-19 were provided by collaborators in the United States, Italy and Spain. Subjects who had been exposed to COVID-19, were actively infected with it, or had recovered from it provided the deeply sampled blood TCRbeta repertoires that made up the dataset. The material from the prospective study consisted of cDNA or gDNA derived from T cells, B-cell-depleted T cells, or PBMCs. The samples were drawn from the first 160 participants of the ongoing ImmuneRACE study and from roughly 1,300 subjects provided by 6 global collaborators. The repertoires were made available in a free public database intended to serve as a resource for research on the immune response to SARS-CoV-2. The sample metadata nearly always contained a de-identified subject ID, COVID-19 status, age in years and sex. HLA class I and class II types, where available, came from metadata supplied by the sample provider rather than from assay-based typing. Study-wide findings and limitations: How much clinical and demographic metadata was included differed by source and by participant, and the metadata was provided uncurated.

A note on this clone: Its antigen is unknown. The record has no base qualities; no much larger clone is one base away.

One collaborating source in Seattle enrolled patients while the patients were actively infected and followed the patients over time throughout the course of disease. Whole blood was collected in K2EDTA tubes by collaborating institutions according to the institutions' own protocols. Collaborator samples were shipped for TCRbeta analysis as frozen whole blood, isolated PBMCs, or DNA extracted from either sample type. Per the germline V gene, SGHDT is the CDR1 and YYEEEE is the CDR2. Including the terminal cysteine and phenylalanine, the CDR3 comprises 15 residues. This entry keeps only the CDR3 DNA: 45 bases, framed from base 1. Trimmed from V: 4 bases; trimmed from J: 5 bases; junction bases lacking a gene match: 8. TCRbeta CDR3 regions were amplified from genomic DNA by means of the immunoSEQ Assay, a bias-controlled multiplex PCR. The paper's processing steps were these. Within the assay, amplification of reference gene primers was used to estimate how many nucleated cells each sample contained. To quantify the absolute abundance of each unique TCRbeta CDR3 rearrangement, sequence reads were collapsed and filtered. For each sample, productive Simpson clonality was calculated as the square root of Simpson's diversity index over productive rearrangements. TCRdb took this table from immuneACCESS and kept in-frame rearrangements with V and J called. Such tables lack part of the clones; where checked against another copy, unresolved V genes explain under half of the gap, and the rest is unexplained. V, J and clone size derive from that table, while D and trimming were established from the DNA sequence. The sample contains about 230,000 clones, over 80% of them found a single time. The leading ten clones occupy approximately 2.4% of the sample.

Here the chain combines TRBV5-6 and TRBJ1-2; 10 central nucleotides agree with TRBD1. The sequence came from a man younger than 40 with COVID-19, enrolled during active disease. Material: peripheral blood. The sequence in DNA is TGTGCCAGCAGCCTATTAAGGACAGGGGGATATGGCTACACCTTC. The encoded protein is CASSLLRTGGYGYTF.